This T cell receptor beta chain came from a study of identifying expanded T cells in peripheral blood (dated by TCRdb to between 2018 and 2021). At the level of the whole study: Technical replicates were generated by sequencing separate aliquots of the same genomic DNA pool, with four replicates compared pairwise.

What the study reported, not specific to this receptor: Across all healthy-donor time intervals, the beta-binomial model significantly cut both the number of clones called differentially abundant and the false-positive rate. In all healthy donors, the variance in clone template counts between samples taken roughly 14 days apart rose significantly as total template count increased. The authors expected that over much longer intervals, such as months to years, biological variance in healthy repertoires might increase even further. The binomial model flagged approximately 1.2 differentially abundant clones between technical replicates but 15 to 17 over approximately 2 weeks and 19 over about four weeks.

During the collection period, no immune events, such as infections, were documented for the healthy donors. To calibrate time-dependent variance in a beta-binomial model of T-cell clone differential abundance, blood repertoires from healthy donors were used as a training cohort. The training cohort was composed of roughly ten healthy donors, 3 female and 7 male. On average the donors were about 45 years old, and their ages spanned roughly 29 to 70 years. Obtained from a commercial supplier, whole blood was collected from each healthy donor at three time points set around two weeks apart. Genomic DNA was extracted from unsorted whole blood for immunosequencing. The immunoSEQ Assay, which relies on bias-controlled multiplex PCR amplification of genomic DNA, was used to profile TCRbeta CDR3 regions. The original pipeline was this. To quantify the absolute abundance of each unique TCRbeta CDR3 region, the sequences were collapsed and filtered. Differential abundance was assessed using a binomial (Fisher-equivalent) model and a beta-binomial model in which time-dependent variance fitted from healthy donors was added. Clones with fewer than 5 combined templates were excluded, and clones with Benjamini-Hochberg FDR below 0.01 were called differentially abundant. Using the form v = (b*log(k)+a)^2, the beta-binomial variance was modeled as a function of the total template count across the two samples. Drawn from immuneACCESS, this table holds only the in-frame rearrangements with V and J called that TCRdb kept. Clones are partly lost; checked studies trace under half to an unresolved V gene and leave the rest unexplained. D and trimming were read from the DNA, whereas the V and J calls and clone size are those reported in that table. The sample table lists some 95,000 clones, 88% of them with a count of one. About 6% of the sample is held by the ten biggest clonotypes.

Concerning this clone: Its antigen remains unidentified. Per-base qualities were not stored, and no clone one base away is much larger.

This TCR derives from a person aged 18 to 70 in good health. Sequencing used blood.

Here is the DNA: TGTGCCAGCAGCCCTCTACACTTCCTAGACGAGCAGTACTTC. It specifies CASSPLHFLDEQYF. Rearrangement joined TRBV5-5 to TRBJ2-7, with the identity of the D gene unclear. Inclusive of the bounding cysteine and phenylalanine, the CDR3 is 14 residues long. The DNA shown is the 42-base CDR3, in frame from base 1. V drops 4 bases and J drops 5 bases, leaving 16 bases in between. The germline V gene (reference sequence) supplies CDR1 SGHKS and CDR2 YYEKEE.